This T cell receptor beta chain was recorded in a study of T-cell memory formation after mild COVID-19. This clonotype was counted many times. Germline CDR1 LGHNA, CDR2 YSLEER. The CDR3 is 13 residues long. The germline V and J ends were trimmed by 0 bases and 4 bases, with 6 bases remaining between them. TCRdb independently ran MiXCR on the 5' RACE reads; one entry per CDR3 protein. The sample consists of 390,000 or so distinct CDR3 sequences, approximately 15% of them appearing once. The source is a man aged 18 to 30 who had mild COVID-19 (a few samples of this study predate the infection). Cell type and time point are not known. Sequencing was performed on PBMCs or a T cell subset sorted from them (not recorded which). The V call is TRBV4-3, the J call TRBJ1-1, with D hard to call. The CDR3 protein is CASSQDLPTEAFF. The CDR3, as DNA: TGCGCCAGCAGCCAAGATCTCCCCACTGAAGCTTTCTTT.